The 24 T cell receptor beta chains reported below all come from one sample, sequenced in a study of neurological immune-mediated disorders. TCRdb used MiXCR to reprocess the 5' RACE reads, holding one entry per CDR3 protein. The table shows some 50,000 distinct CDR3 sequences, with 13% occurring only once. The time point is: longitudinal time-point 2. Sequenced input: PBMCs. The receptors derive from a male donor with HTLV-1-associated myelopathy (HAM/TSP).

Judged by abundance, this clonotype is medium-sized. The chain joins TRBV20-1 to TRBJ2-3; 7 positions agree with TRBD1. Looked up from germline, CDR1 is DFQATT and CDR2 is SNEGSKA (reference sequence). The CDR3 is made up of 15 amino acids. The V and J ends lost 3 bases and 0 bases, in that order; junction bases with no gene match: 6. The CDR3 sequence is CSASDRVLSTDTQYF. Written as DNA, the CDR3 is TGCAGTGCTAGTGACAGGGTCCTTAGCACAGATACGCAGTATTTT.

This clonotype was observed many times. CDR3 amino acids: CSATDRGTNEKLFF. The CDR3 DNA follows: TGCAGTGCAACCGACAGGGGGACTAATGAAAAACTGTTTTTT. The genes are TRBV20-1 and TRBJ1-4, with 9 bases aligning to TRBD1. The CDR3 length is 14 residues. From germline, CDR1 is DFQATT and CDR2 SNEGSKA (reference sequence). J gave up 2 bases and V 6 bases, and 4 bases lay outside the gene matches.

This clonotype was detected many times. The rearrangement joins TRBV21-1 to TRBJ1-1; the DNA was not compared with TRBD1, the D call given in the table. TRBV21-1 has pseudogene status. The CDR3 covers 16 residues. The CDR3 spells CASSKRGGAANTEAFF. CDR3 nucleotides: TGTGCCAGCAGCAAAAGGGGTGGGGCCGCGAACACTGAAGCTTTCTTT.

Many counts were recorded for this clonotype. This CDR3 is CASSLAAGQPQHF. The DNA of the CDR3 is TGTGCCAGCAGTTTAGCGGCGGGCCAGCCCCAGCATTTT. The genes are TRBV12-3 or TRBV12-4 and TRBJ1-5, with D uncertain. There are 13 residues in the CDR3. Trimming pared 0 bases from V and 7 bases from J, leaving 7 bases between.

This clonotype was recorded many times. The CDR3 DNA reads TGTGCCAGCAGCTTAACGACAGGGGCGACAGATACGCAGTATTTT. Protein product: CASSLTTGATDTQYF. This rearrangement joins TRBV7-9 to TRBJ2-3; 8 positions match TRBD1. Looked up from germline, CDR1 is SEHNR and CDR2 is FQNEAQ (reference sequence). CDR3 size: 15 residues. Trimming cost V 2 bases and J 3 bases; bases outside gene matches: 4.

This clonotype was picked up many times. This chain connects TRBV5-1 to TRBJ1-6; no definite D call. The germline V and J ends were trimmed by 0 bases and 14 bases, with 9 bases remaining between them. CDR1 and CDR2 (germline): SGHRS, YFSETQ. The CDR3 covers 12 residues. The CDR3 DNA reads TGCGCCAGCAGCTTGGTGGGGTTCGCCCTCCACTTT. This sequence encodes CASSLVGFALHF.

The chain links TRBV5-1 to TRBJ2-3; D is undetermined. CDR3 size: 13 residues. V gave up 0 bases and J gave up 7 bases, with 9 bases separating them. Germline V gene sequence: CDR1 SGHRS, CDR2 YFSETQ. CDR3 loop: CASSLVPQNTQYF. The DNA for the CDR3 is TGCGCCAGCAGCTTGGTCCCCCAGAATACGCAGTATTTT.

This clonotype was counted many times. The rearrangement joins TRBV15 to TRBJ2-6, with 8 bases matching TRBD2. The CDR3 contains 18 residues. V shed 3 bases and J 0 bases; nucleotides not matched to a gene: 7. The germline gives CDR1 LNHNV, CDR2 YYDKDF (reference sequence). The CDR3 DNA reads as TGTGCCACCAGCAGGGTGCGGGGGGCGTCCTCTGGGGCCAACGTCCTGACTTTC. Encoded protein: CATSRVRGASSGANVLTF.

Details on this clonotype: Germline and junction disagree at one end, which may indicate a read error. The chain links TRBV7-2 to TRBJ1-3, with 7 bases matching TRBD1. CDR1 SGHTA and CDR2 FQGNSA come from the germline V gene. The CDR3 spans 15 residues. The CDR3 nucleotides read TGTGCCAGCAGCGACCCGGACAGGCATGGAGACACCATATATTTT. Translating it yields CASSDPDRHGDTIYF. Full variable domain (remainder filled in from reference TRBV7-2 and TRBJ1-3): GAGVSQSPSNKVTEKGKDVELRCDPISGHTALYWYRQSLGQGLEFLIYFQGNSAPDKSGLPSDRFSAERTGGSVSTLTIQRTQQEDSAVYLCASSDPDRHGDTIYFGEGSWLTVV.

This clonotype was picked up a small number of times. The chain links TRBV20-1 to TRBJ1-1, with D possibly matching TRBD1 (5 bases). Trimming took 6 bases from V and 4 from J, leaving 18 bases between them. The germline CDR1 and CDR2 sequences are DFQATT and SNEGSKA (reference sequence). This CDR3 has 14 residues. CDR3 in amino acids: CSAWAGGMVTEAFF. In DNA, the CDR3 is TGCAGTGCGTGGGCGGGGGGAATGGTCACTGAAGCTTTCTTT.

Within the sample, this clonotype is medium-sized. The chain joins TRBV20-1 to TRBJ1-4; a possible D gene is TRBD1 (6 bases). The V and J ends lost 6 bases and 6 bases respectively, with 14 bases between them. CDR1 and CDR2 from the germline V gene are DFQATT and SNEGSKA (reference sequence). The CDR3 covers 13 residues. The DNA of the CDR3 is TGCAGTGCCCCCGGACAGCTCGATGAAAAACTGTTTTTT. As protein: CSAPGQLDEKLFF.

This clonotype has a count of ten or more. The chain is built from TRBV5-1 and TRBJ2-7; 9 bases are a match to TRBD1. After removal of 0 bases from V and 2 bases from J, the junction contained 6 bases not matched to a gene. Germline V gene data show CDR1 as SGHRS and CDR2 as YFSETQ. The CDR3 runs 16 residues. The DNA of the CDR3 is TGCGCCAGCAGCTTGGAGCCCGGACAGGGGACCTACGAGCAGTACTTC. This encodes CASSLEPGQGTYEQYF.

Note on this clonotype: One base away lies a much larger clone, so this may be a sequencing read error. The rearrangement uses TRBV6-2 or TRBV6-3 and TRBJ1-4, with 11 positions matching TRBD1. V dropped 5 bases and J dropped 0; count of bases not matched to a gene: 5. Germline V gene sequence: CDR1 MNHEY, CDR2 SVGEGT. The CDR3 extends over 17 amino acids. The CDR3 sequence is CASSMDRGLATNEKLFF. The CDR3, as DNA: TGTGCCAGCAGTATGGACAGGGGGCTGGCAACTAATGAAAAACTGTTTTTT.

This clonotype was observed at least ten times. The chain joins TRBV5-1 to TRBJ1-4; possibly TRBD1 for D (6 bases). This CDR3 spans 14 amino acids. V lost 4 bases and J 8 bases, leaving 15 bases between the germline ends. Germline V gene lookup returns CDR1 SGHRS and CDR2 YFSETQ. CDR3 bases: TGCGCCAGCAGCCCGGGGGCAAAGGAAGAAAAACTGTTTTTT. Amino acid sequence: CASSPGAKEEKLFF.

A single count supports this clonotype. One end of the junction does not line up with germline, which may come from a read error. This chain links TRBV5-1 with TRBJ2-3; 7 positions agree with TRBD2. Germline V gene sequence: CDR1 SGHRS, CDR2 YFSETQ. The CDR3 sequence is 16 residues long. The chain's CDR3 is CASSLVSGGSIDTQYF. The CDR3 region has the DNA TGTGCCAGCAGCCTCGTCTCGGGGGGAAGCATAGATACGCAGTATTTT.

This clonotype was seen only a few times. A much larger clone sits a single nucleotide away, making a read error possible. The CDR3 DNA follows: TGTGCCAGCAGCCCCCAGACAGCCACGAACACCGGGGAGCTGTTTTTT. This sequence encodes CASSPQTATNTGELFF. The gene calls are TRBV11-2 and TRBJ2-2; a possible D gene is TRBD1 (5 bases). CDR1 is SGHAT, CDR2 FQNNGV, per germline. V was pared by 5 bases and J by 0 bases, with 13 bases between. This CDR3 comprises 16 residues.

About this clonotype itself: It may be a read error: a sequence one base away is much more abundant. The V and J genes are TRBV25-1 and TRBJ1-1; the D gene is possibly TRBD1 (5 bases). Germline V gene data show CDR1 as MGHDK and CDR2 as SYGVNS. The CDR3 runs 14 residues. The CDR3 DNA follows: TGTGCCAGCGTATCGCCGGGGGTTTACACTGAAGTTTTCTTT. Encoded protein: CASVSPGVYTEVFF.

This clonotype has a count of ten or more. The chain recombines TRBV6-5 with TRBJ1-2; 11 bases agree with TRBD1. Germline assignment: CDR1 MNHEY and CDR2 SVGAGI. There are 15 residues in the CDR3. The V and J ends lost 6 bases and 2 bases, in that order; junction bases with no gene match: 5. CDR3 DNA: TGTGCCAGCAGCCCTCGGACAGGGGGCAACTATGGCTACACCTTC. Translated: CASSPRTGGNYGYTF.

This clonotype appeared many times. The rearrangement uses TRBV5-5 and TRBJ2-1; D remains unclear. V was pared by 0 bases and J by 0 bases, with 7 bases between. Per the germline V gene, CDR1 is SGHKS and CDR2 is YYEKEE (reference sequence). The CDR3 spans 15 residues. The CDR3 nucleotides read TGTGCCAGCAGCTTGGACTCCAGCTCCTACAATGAGCAGTTCTTC. Its protein product is CASSLDSSSYNEQFF.

In this sample, this clonotype turned up many times. The gene calls are TRBV6-2 or TRBV6-3 and TRBJ2-1; no reliable D call. This CDR3 contains 11 residues. The germline CDR1 and CDR2 sequences are MNHEY and SVGEGT. Trimming took 6 bases from V and 7 from J, leaving 7 bases between them. CDR3 amino acids: CASRRENEQFF. DNA of the CDR3: TGTGCCAGCAGACGAGAAAATGAGCAGTTCTTC.

This clonotype was counted ten times or more. The CDR3 here is CSGQHGNTIYF. For the CDR3, the DNA is TGCAGCGGACAGCATGGAAACACCATATATTTT. J is TRBJ1-3 and V is TRBV20-1; possibly TRBD1 for D (6 bases). The V gene's germline CDR1 is DFQATT and CDR2 SNEGSKA (reference sequence). The CDR3 runs to 11 residues.

This clonotype has a count of ten or more. The chain links TRBV2 to TRBJ1-5; the match to TRBD1 covers 9 bases. This CDR3 is 16 amino acids long. Germline V gene sequence: CDR1 SNHLY, CDR2 FYNNEI. V was clipped by 8 bases and J by 0 bases; unmatched bases: 8. The CDR3 loop is CASGQGRTYSNQPQHF. As DNA, the CDR3 is TGTGCCAGCGGACAGGGGCGCACATATAGCAATCAGCCCCAGCATTTT.

This clonotype was observed at least ten times. The rearrangement links TRBV7-2 to TRBJ2-5; TRBD2 matches at 12 bases. This CDR3 region has 16 residues. Per the germline V gene, CDR1 is SGHTA and CDR2 is FQGNSA. V lost 5 bases to trimming and J lost 7 bases; unmatched junction nucleotides: 11. The CDR3 reads CASSPGTSGGQGTQYF. CDR3 DNA: TGTGCCAGCAGCCCAGGCACTAGCGGGGGGCAGGGGACCCAGTACTTC.

In its sample, this clonotype was seen many times. The V and J genes are TRBV20-1 and TRBJ2-4, with TRBD1 identical over 7 bases. Looked up from germline, CDR1 is DFQATT and CDR2 is SNEGSKA (reference sequence). Trimming removed 0 bases from V and 7 bases from J; junction bases left unmatched: 9. The CDR3 runs 15 residues. CDR3 DNA sequence: TGCAGTGCTAGAGAACGAGACAGGGAGCGGAACATTCAGTACTTC. This encodes CSARERDRERNIQYF.